This T cell receptor beta chain is from a study of shared clonotypes between healthy human individuals. Study findings and constraints: Clonotypes shared by all four donors outscored non-shared clonotypes in generation probability.

After removal of 4 bases from V and 7 bases from J, the junction contained 5 bases not matched to a gene. Germline CDR1 reads SGHTS; CDR2 reads YDEGEE. The CDR3 loop spans 14 amino acids. As regards this clone: Its matching antigen is unknown.

The genomic DNA of each subset was split evenly across several immunoSEQ plates. Sequenced by immunoSEQ multiplex PCR; TCRdb stores in-frame clones only, minus some. Among roughly 2.1 million clones listed, just over 90% were seen once. CD45RO-negative cells were positively selected for CCR7, leaving out terminally differentiated effector memory CD45RA+ cells. The clonotype was recovered from a man aged 18 to 30 in good health. Some clones in this sample may be carry-over from other donors' samples. Sequenced input: naive CD8+ T cells from PBMCs. This chain joins TRBV5-8 and TRBJ1-5; 10 bases are a match to TRBD1. The chain's CDR3 is CASSGGTGVQPQHF. CDR3 in DNA: TGTGCCAGCAGCGGGGGGACAGGGGTACAGCCCCAGCATTTT.